This T cell receptor beta chain was captured by sequencing in a study of cytomegalovirus exposure and HLA in healthy donors. In the PCR, 60 Vbeta and 13 Jbeta primers were used. The repertoire was sequenced with immunoSEQ multiplex PCR; TCRdb's copy has only in-frame clones and lacks some. The data contain 130,000 or so clones, over 60% of them singletons. Points on this clone: Its antigen is currently unknown.

Broader study findings: A later analysis showed HLA-associated TCR beta chains outstripping equally common others in clonal expansion. Across donors, presence/absence analyses took sequencing depth to be roughly uniform.

Germline V gene lookup returns CDR1 LGHNA and CDR2 YSLEER. The CDR3 consists of 14 residues. The V gene lost 4 bases and the J gene lost 2 bases, with 9 bases spanning the gap. This chain joins TRBV4-3 and TRBJ2-1, with D possibly TRBD2 on 5 matching bases. The sequence was collected from a woman between 35 and 50 years old in good health and CMV-seronegative. The sample consisted of PBMCs. CDR3 DNA sequence: TGCGCCAGCAGCCCCCTCGGGGCCTACAATGAGCAGTTCTTC. It encodes CASSPLGAYNEQFF.